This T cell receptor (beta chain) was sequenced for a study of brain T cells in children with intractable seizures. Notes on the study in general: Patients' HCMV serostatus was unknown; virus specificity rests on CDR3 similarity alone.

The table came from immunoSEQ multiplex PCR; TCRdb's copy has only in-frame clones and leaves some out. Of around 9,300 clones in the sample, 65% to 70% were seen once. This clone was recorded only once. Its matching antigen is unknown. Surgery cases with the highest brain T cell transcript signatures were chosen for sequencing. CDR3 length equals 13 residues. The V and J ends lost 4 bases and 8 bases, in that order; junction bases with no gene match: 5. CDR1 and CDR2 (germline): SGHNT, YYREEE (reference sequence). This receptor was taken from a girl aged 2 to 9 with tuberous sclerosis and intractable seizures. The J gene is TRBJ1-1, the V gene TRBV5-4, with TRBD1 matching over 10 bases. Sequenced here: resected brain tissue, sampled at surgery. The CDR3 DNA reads TGTGCCAGCAGCGCAGGGACAGGGGCCGAAGCTTTCTTT. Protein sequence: CASSAGTGAEAFF.